Shown below are 13 T cell receptor beta chains from a single sample sequenced in a study of blood T cell repertoires in COVID-19. Some clones are missing from TCRdb's copy, which holds only in-frame ones; the method was immunoSEQ multiplex PCR. The sample contains 120,000 to 150,000 clones, under 90% of which appear only once. Specimen: peripheral blood. The receptors here all came from a human donor in a cohort sampled during active COVID-19.

This clone was seen a handful of times. The chain joins TRBV29-1 to TRBJ2-7, with D tentatively TRBD2 (5 bases). The CDR3 runs to 13 residues. Germline loops: CDR1 SQVTM, CDR2 ANQGSEA. The germline V and J ends were trimmed by 0 bases and 0 bases, with 6 bases remaining between them. The CDR3 coding sequence is TGCAGCGTTGAAGAGGACTCCTCCTACGAGCAGTACTTC. This gives the protein CSVEEDSSYEQYF.

The V and J genes are TRBV30 and TRBJ2-3, with TRBD1 matching 7 bases. V lost 1 base, J lost 4 bases, and 5 bases stayed unmatched. Germline lookup yields CDR1 GTSNPN and CDR2 SVGIG (reference sequence). The CDR3 is 14 amino acids. CDR3 in DNA: TGTGCCTGGAGTGAGGGACAGTTGGCAGATACGCAGTATTTT. Its translation is CAWSEGQLADTQYF.

This clone was observed a few times. The chain employs TRBV29-1 and TRBJ2-7; D not resolved. The CDR3 length is 11 residues. The germline V and J ends were trimmed by 2 bases and 3 bases, with 5 bases remaining between them. The V gene's germline CDR1 is SQVTM and CDR2 ANQGSEA. CDR3 sequence: CSVERSYEQYF. CDR3 in DNA: TGCAGCGTTGAACGCAGCTACGAGCAGTACTTC.

The chain has TRBV6-2 or TRBV6-3 and TRBJ1-5; D unresolved. Trimming removed 2 bases at V and 10 bases at J, with 21 bases between. Germline V lookup: CDR1 MNHEY, CDR2 SVGEGT. CDR3 length: 16 amino acids. CDR3 nucleotide sequence: TGTGCCAGCAGTTACGAGGTTTCGGTGTTTTCTCCCCCCCAGCATTTT. It is translated as CASSYEVSVFSPPQHF.

This clone was observed a handful of times. This CDR3 reads CASRPTSGQYNEQFF. For the CDR3, the DNA is TGTGCCAGCAGGCCGACTAGCGGGCAATACAATGAGCAGTTCTTC. V and J are TRBV11-2 and TRBJ2-1; 10 nucleotides match TRBD2. The CDR3 has 15 amino acids. Germline CDR1 and CDR2: SGHAT and FQNNGV. Losses at the gene ends were 6 bases for V and 4 bases for J; bases not matched to a gene: 6.

CDR3 nucleotide sequence: TGTGCCAGCAGTCTGGAGGGACTTGAAGCTTTCTTT. This codes for CASSLEGLEAFF. This chain connects TRBV6-2 or TRBV6-3 to TRBJ1-1; tentative D call: TRBD1 (5 bases). This CDR3 is 12 amino acids long. Germline CDR1 MNHEY, CDR2 SVGEGT. V was shortened by 5 bases and J by 7 bases, with 11 bases between the two germline ends.

The chain has TRBV3-1 (or the pseudogene TRBV3-2) and TRBJ1-4, with D unresolved. V gave up 4 bases and J gave up 1 base, with 10 bases separating them. The CDR3 is made up of 15 amino acids. CDR1 LGHDT and CDR2 YNNKEL come from the germline V gene (reference sequence). This chain's CDR3 is CASSLISGTNEKLFF. The CDR3 DNA sequence: TGTGCCAGCAGCCTCATTTCGGGAACTAATGAAAAACTGTTTTTT.

The chain links TRBV28 to TRBJ1-4; D not certain. CDR3 length: 16 amino acids. V lost 7 bases and J 6 bases, leaving 21 bases between the germline ends. Germline CDR1 MDHEN, CDR2 SYDVKM. Written as DNA, the CDR3 is TGTGCCAGCAATTACCCCTCGTCCGGGTTCGATGAAAAACTGTTTTTT. Translation: CASNYPSSGFDEKLFF.

The V call is TRBV5-1, the J call TRBJ1-2; D not resolved. Germline values: CDR1 SGHRS, CDR2 YFSETQ. The CDR3 totals 14 residues. Trimming stripped 1 base from V and 0 bases from J, with 7 bases between. The CDR3 DNA reads as TGCGCCAGCAGCTTGACAACAGCTAACTATGGCTACACCTTC. Amino acids: CASSLTTANYGYTF. Full variable domain (remainder filled in from reference TRBV5-1 and TRBJ1-2): KAGVTQTPRYLIKTRGQQVTLSCSPISGHRSVSWYQQTPGQGLQFLFEYFSETQRNKGNFPGRFSGRQFSNSRSEMNVSTLELGDSALYLCASSLTTANYGYTFGSGTRLTVV.

The rearrangement uses TRBV4-1 and TRBJ1-3; tentative D call: TRBD1 (5 bases). The CDR3 is made up of 15 amino acids. The germline V gene encodes CDR1 MGHRA and CDR2 YSYEKL. V was trimmed by 4 bases and J by 4 bases, leaving 14 bases between them. CDR3 protein: CASSRSAGPGNTIYF. The CDR3 region has the DNA TGCGCCAGCAGCCGAAGTGCAGGGCCCGGAAACACCATATATTTT.

The V call is TRBV2, the J call TRBJ2-2; TRBD2 aligns across 13 bases. Germline V gene sequence: CDR1 SNHLY, CDR2 FYNNEI. With 5 bases clipped from V and 3 bases from J, the junction kept 12 bases outside the gene matches. The CDR3 spans 19 residues. The CDR3 loop is CASSKLAGGLKFYTGELFF. The CDR3 DNA sequence: TGTGCCAGCAGTAAACTAGCGGGGGGGCTTAAGTTCTACACCGGGGAGCTGTTTTTT.

This chain uses TRBV7-9 with TRBJ1-2; TRBD1 agrees at 8 bases. Germline assignment: CDR1 SEHNR and CDR2 FQNEAQ (reference sequence). The CDR3 is made up of 14 amino acids. With V trimmed by 3 bases and J by 2 bases, 2 bases remained unmatched. The CDR3 sequence is CASSLAGGNYGYTF. CDR3 DNA sequence: TGTGCCAGCAGCTTGGCAGGGGGCAACTATGGCTACACCTTC.

This chain uses TRBV6-4 with TRBJ2-3; 7 nucleotides line up with TRBD1. The germline CDR1 and CDR2 sequences are MRHNA and SNTAGT. V was pared by 4 bases and J by 4 bases, with 8 bases of the junction left unmatched. This CDR3 has 15 amino acids. The DNA of the CDR3 is TGTGCCAGCAGTGCCTCGGAAGACAGGGCAGATACGCAGTATTTT. This encodes CASSASEDRADTQYF.